This T cell receptor (beta chain) was recovered during a study of patients and donors after allogeneic stem cell transplantation. MiXCR was run by TCRdb on the RT-PCR reads, yielding one entry per CDR3 protein. The sample has about 960,000 distinct CDR3 sequences, roughly 18% seen once. CDR3 length equals 13 residues. V shed 6 bases and J 4 bases; nucleotides not matched to a gene: 8. Germline CDR1 and CDR2: SQVTM and ANQGSEA. This clonotype showed up just a few times. The chain carries TRBV29-1 and TRBJ1-2; 7 bases are a match to TRBD1. Sequencing was done on a sample of blood, either unsorted or a sorted T cell fraction (not recorded which). This receptor was identified in a human donor who was either an allogeneic HSCT recipient or a stem cell or donor lymphocyte infusion donor (not recorded which). It is not recorded whose cells these are; they may come from a transplant donor. CDR3 sequence (DNA): TGCAGCGTGTCCCGGGACAGTGTCTATGGCTACACCTTC. Translated: CSVSRDSVYGYTF.